The next 9 T cell receptor beta chains were all read from a single sample in a study of monozygotic twins with inflammatory bowel disease. Reprocessing the 5' RACE reads, TCRdb reports a single entry for every CDR3 protein and omits DNA. The specimen's table records some 200,000 distinct CDR3 sequences. Sample: blood. These receptors originate from a human donor with ulcerative colitis or Crohn's disease, or a healthy co-twin of an affected twin (not recorded which).

The V call is TRBV5-1, the J call TRBJ2-7; TCRdb's assignment of TRBD1 cannot be checked, as there is no DNA. This CDR3 has 14 amino acids. CDR1 is SGHRS, CDR2 YFSETQ, per germline. The CDR3 reads CASSLVGQFYEQYF.

The chain uses TRBV11-2 and TRBJ2-3; the D call of TRBD1 rests on TCRdb alone, since no DNA is present to check it. CDR1 and CDR2 from the germline V gene are SGHAT and FQNNGV. The CDR3 totals 16 residues. CDR3 loop: CASSLSQPPPPDTQYF.

The chain links TRBV15 to TRBJ2-3. CDR1 and CDR2 from the germline V gene are LNHNV and YYDKDF (reference sequence). CDR3 length: 14 amino acids. This CDR3 reads CATSREIQRDTQYF.

This chain links TRBV2 with TRBJ1-1; TCRdb returns TRBD1, unconfirmable since there is no DNA. This CDR3 is built from 13 residues. In germline, CDR1 is SNHLY, CDR2 FYNNEI. CDR3 residues: CASSTGGSTEAFF.

The chain employs TRBV12-3 or TRBV12-4 and TRBJ1-1. The CDR3 loop spans 12 amino acids. The CDR3 loop is CASSSMGPEAFF.

The chain has TRBV5-1 and TRBJ2-3. Looked up from germline, CDR1 is SGHRS and CDR2 is YFSETQ. The CDR3 runs to 16 residues. CDR3 amino acids: CASSTRSIMSTDTQYF.

The chain is built from TRBV4-1 and TRBJ1-5; TCRdb's assignment of TRBD1 cannot be checked, as there is no DNA. This CDR3 is built from 17 residues. Germline V CDR1 and CDR2: MGHRA, YSYEKL. The CDR3 reads CASSQGGRGGPHQPQHF.

The V and J genes are TRBV25-1 and TRBJ2-2; the TCRdb call, TRBD1, lacks DNA for checking. The CDR3 has 15 amino acids. CDR1 MGHDK and CDR2 SYGVNS come from the germline V gene. CDR3 residues: CASSESGTGTGELFF.

This chain uses TRBV7-2 with TRBJ2-1; the D gene TCRdb calls, TRBD2, cannot be checked with no DNA. In germline, CDR1 is SGHTA, CDR2 FQGNSA. CDR3 length equals 15 residues. CDR3 region: CASSFSAGFDNEQFF.